The TCR beta chain described here comes from a study of blood T cell repertoires in COVID-19. During active infection, Seattle patients enrolled and were then monitored through disease. The assay was immunoSEQ multiplex PCR, and TCRdb's table has in-frame clones only and misses some. The sample includes about 220,000 clones, almost 85% of them seen just once. Sequenced sample: peripheral blood. The sequence was collected from a woman in her sixties or seventies with COVID-19, enrolled during active disease.

The CDR3, as DNA: TGTGCCAGCAGTTTGGGACAGGGGGAACGTAAGTACTTC. Its translation: CASSLGQGERKYF. The chain employs TRBV2 and TRBJ2-7, with TRBD1 matching 11 bases. Trimming took 5 bases from V and 11 from J; bases not matched to a gene: 8. Germline lookup yields CDR1 SNHLY and CDR2 FYNNEI. CDR3 length equals 13 residues.